This T cell receptor beta chain was sequenced in a study of a mutant IDH1 vaccine in newly diagnosed glioma. Concerning this clone itself: Antigen: not known.

V shed 3 bases and J shed 0 bases, with 6 bases lying between them. Germline-derived CDR1 and CDR2 are MNHEY and SMNVEV (reference sequence). The CDR3 loop spans 14 amino acids. The time point is: week 35, safety follow-up. Each dose delivered 300 ug of mutant IDH1 20-mer peptide subcutaneously with imiquimod. At weeks 1, 3, 5, 7, 11, 15, 19 and 23, patients received a vaccination, eight in all. Sequencing used immunoSEQ multiplex PCR; TCRdb keeps in-frame clones, though not all of them. The sample consists of about 50,000 clones, about three quarters of them appearing once. The TCR sequence derives from a middle-aged man with glioma. Sequenced material: PBMCs, taken from a glioma patient whose treatment included an IDH1 peptide vaccine. V usage is TRBV27 and J usage is TRBJ1-5; D ambiguous. The CDR3 region is CASSLLGSNQPQHF. The CDR3 nucleotides are TGTGCCAGCAGTTTGCTGGGTAGCAATCAGCCCCAGCATTTT.